This T cell receptor (beta chain) was found in a study of CD8+ T cells in alopecia areata (dated by TCRdb to the late 2010s). The study in broad terms: Treated patients were enrolled in an open-label pilot trial of oral tofacitinib at 5 to 10 mg twice daily for moderate-to-severe alopecia areata. Scalp clonality was compared across normal scalp (n=4), patchy alopecia areata scalp (n=8), and alopecia totalis/universalis scalp (n=8). In both human patients and the C3H/HeJ mouse model, the study applied high-throughput TCRbeta sequencing to look at T cell clonal expansion in alopecia areata. TCRbeta CDR3 regions were amplified by immunoSEQ multiplex PCR using 35 Vbeta forward and 13 Jbeta reverse primers. In humans, TCRbeta sequencing was performed on scalp tissue and on sorted CD4+ and CD8+ peripheral blood T cells from healthy controls and from patients with patchy or totalis/universalis alopecia areata. RNA was obtained with the PAXgene miRNA kit for fixed scalp, the miRNeasy kit for PBMCs, and the RNeasy kit for mouse skin. Biopsies were taken from tofacitinib-treated patients at baseline and again at 4 and 24 weeks into treatment, and several of those patients also had a later scalp biopsy. Patients stayed on tofacitinib for 6 to 18 months and then had 6 months of follow-up off drug so that delayed response and recurrence could be assessed. The full study reports these points: Scalp TCR repertoire analysis is complicated because resident alphabeta T cells in normal human skin are also sequenced, whereas mouse skin is dominated by gammadelta T cells. Compared with normal scalp, lesional scalp had higher clonality and more expanded CD8+ clones, particularly in alopecia totalis/universalis, a pattern that suggests antigenic drive. TCR sequences shared between patients were less clear than in mice, possibly partly because of HLA diversity in the patient population.

CDR1 and CDR2 are read off the germline V gene as SGHRS and YFSETQ. V is cut by 4 bases and J by 3 bases, and the space between the germline ends is 11 bases. The CDR3 covers 13 residues, taking in both the cysteine and the phenylalanine. Only the CDR3 DNA is retained, 39 bases long and in frame from the first base. A note on this clone: Its antigen is currently not known. Per-base quality was not reported, and no clone a single base away is much larger than it.

Sample time point, as interpreted from the label and publication: baseline before oral tofacitinib. Lesional scalp punch biopsies and peripheral blood were collected from alopecia areata patients. After PBMCs were isolated by density centrifugation and stained for CD3, CD4 and CD8, a FACSAria was used to sort CD4+ and CD8+ T cells. Libraries were made using the immunoSEQ multiplex PCR assay. To provide template for TCR sequencing, every sample had RNA extracted and reverse transcribed into cDNA. First-strand cDNA was synthesized with SuperScript III using a 2:1 mix of oligo-dT and random hexamers. Amplification bias was assessed with a synthetic immune receptor repertoire, and residual bias was removed computationally. As for how the authors treated the data: Raw reads were preprocessed to remove errors, and CDR3 was defined according to IMGT conventions as the region from the conserved cysteine to phenylalanine. Clonality was computed as 1 minus the Shannon entropy, with the entropy normalized by log2 of the number of productive unique TCRs. Whether scalp clones were CD4 or CD8 was inferred by matching scalp TCRbeta sequences against CD4 and CD8 repertoires sorted from blood. TCRdb stores this immuneACCESS table with in-frame sequences only. Part of the clones is absent; in the studies checked, under half of the shortfall reflects unresolved V genes, and no reason is known for the rest. V, J and clone size are those of that table, while D and trimming were read from the DNA. This sample gives roughly 250,000 clones in total; 65% to 70% of them show up just once. Approximately 1.2% of the sample is taken by the ten largest.

Sequencing used CD4+ T cells sorted from blood, obtained at week 0. This clonotype was obtained from a human donor with alopecia areata. The chain uses TRBV5-1 and TRBJ2-7, and TRBD1 may be the D gene, going by 6 matching bases. The CDR3 reads as follows: CASSMGHNYEQYF. The sequenced DNA is TGCGCCAGCAGCATGGGACACAACTACGAGCAGTACTTC.